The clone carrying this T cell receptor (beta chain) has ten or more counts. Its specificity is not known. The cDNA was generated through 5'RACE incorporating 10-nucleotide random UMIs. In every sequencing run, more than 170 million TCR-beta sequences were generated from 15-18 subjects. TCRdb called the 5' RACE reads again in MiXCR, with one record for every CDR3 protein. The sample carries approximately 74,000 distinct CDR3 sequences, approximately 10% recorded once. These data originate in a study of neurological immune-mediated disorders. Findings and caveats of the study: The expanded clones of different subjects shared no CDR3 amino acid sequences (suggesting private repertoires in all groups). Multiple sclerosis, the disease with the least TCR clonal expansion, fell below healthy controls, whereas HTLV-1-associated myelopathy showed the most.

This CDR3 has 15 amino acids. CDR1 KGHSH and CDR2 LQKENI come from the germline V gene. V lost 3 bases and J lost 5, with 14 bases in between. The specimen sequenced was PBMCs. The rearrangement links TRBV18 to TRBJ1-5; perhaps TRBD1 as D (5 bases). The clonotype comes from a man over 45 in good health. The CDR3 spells CASSPDTNRDQPQHF. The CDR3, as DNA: TGTGCCAGCTCACCGGACACTAATCGGGATCAGCCCCAGCATTTT.